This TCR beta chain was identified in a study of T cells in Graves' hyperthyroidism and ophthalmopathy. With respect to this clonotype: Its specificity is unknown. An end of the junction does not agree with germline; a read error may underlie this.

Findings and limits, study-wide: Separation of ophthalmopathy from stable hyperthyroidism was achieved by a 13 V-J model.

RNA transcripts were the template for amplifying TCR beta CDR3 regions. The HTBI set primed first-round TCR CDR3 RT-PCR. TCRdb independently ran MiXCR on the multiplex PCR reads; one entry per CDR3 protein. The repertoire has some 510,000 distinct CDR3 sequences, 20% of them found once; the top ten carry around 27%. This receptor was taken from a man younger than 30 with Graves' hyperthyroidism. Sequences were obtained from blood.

This chain's CDR3 is CASTYSRTEAFF. The DNA of the CDR3 is TGTGCCAGCACTTACTCGCGCACTGAAGCTTTCTTT. This sequence joins TRBV6-5 and TRBJ1-1; no clear D gene. The CDR3 length is 12 residues. Germline V gene lookup returns CDR1 MNHEY and CDR2 SVGAGI.